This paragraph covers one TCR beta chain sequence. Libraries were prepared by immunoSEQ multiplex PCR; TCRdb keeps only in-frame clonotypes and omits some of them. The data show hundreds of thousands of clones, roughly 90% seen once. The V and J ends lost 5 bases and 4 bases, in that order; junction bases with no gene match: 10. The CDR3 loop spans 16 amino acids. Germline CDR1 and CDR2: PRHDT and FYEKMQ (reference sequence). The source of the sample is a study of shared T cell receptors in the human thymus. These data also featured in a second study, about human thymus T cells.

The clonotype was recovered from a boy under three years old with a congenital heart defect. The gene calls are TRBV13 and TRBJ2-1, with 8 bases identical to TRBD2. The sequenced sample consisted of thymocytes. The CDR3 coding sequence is TGTGCCAGCAGCCCCTGGGTGGGCGGGGGGTACAATGAGCAGTTCTTC. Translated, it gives CASSPWVGGGYNEQFF.